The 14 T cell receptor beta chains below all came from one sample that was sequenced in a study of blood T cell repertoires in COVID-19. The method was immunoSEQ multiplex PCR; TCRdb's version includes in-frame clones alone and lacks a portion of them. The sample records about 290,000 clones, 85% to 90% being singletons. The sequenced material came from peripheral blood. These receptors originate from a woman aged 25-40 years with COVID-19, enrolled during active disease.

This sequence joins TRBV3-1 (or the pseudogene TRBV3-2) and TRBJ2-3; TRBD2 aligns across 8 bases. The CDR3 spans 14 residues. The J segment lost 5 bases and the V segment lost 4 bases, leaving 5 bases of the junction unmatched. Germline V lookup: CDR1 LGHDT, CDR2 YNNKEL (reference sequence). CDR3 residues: CASSRRGGQDTQYF. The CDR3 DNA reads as TGTGCCAGCAGCCGCCGGGGGGGGCAAGATACGCAGTATTTT.

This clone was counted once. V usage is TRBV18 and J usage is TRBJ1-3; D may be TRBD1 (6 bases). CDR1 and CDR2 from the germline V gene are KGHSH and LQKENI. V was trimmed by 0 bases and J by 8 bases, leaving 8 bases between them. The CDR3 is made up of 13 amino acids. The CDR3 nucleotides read TGTGCCAGCTCACCACCGGGGGCTGACACCATATATTTT. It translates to CASSPPGADTIYF.

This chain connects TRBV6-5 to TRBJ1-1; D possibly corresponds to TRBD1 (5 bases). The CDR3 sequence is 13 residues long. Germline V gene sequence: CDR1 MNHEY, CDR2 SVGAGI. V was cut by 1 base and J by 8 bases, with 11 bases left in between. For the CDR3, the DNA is TGTGCCAGCAGTTACTTCTCAGGGAGGGAAGCTTTCTTT. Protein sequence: CASSYFSGREAFF.

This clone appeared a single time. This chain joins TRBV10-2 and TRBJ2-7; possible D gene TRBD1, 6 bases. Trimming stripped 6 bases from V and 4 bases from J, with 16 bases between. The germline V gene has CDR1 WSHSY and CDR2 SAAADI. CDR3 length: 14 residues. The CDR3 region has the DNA TGCGCCAGCAGAAATCGGACAGCTTTATACGAGCAGTACTTC. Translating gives CASRNRTALYEQYF.

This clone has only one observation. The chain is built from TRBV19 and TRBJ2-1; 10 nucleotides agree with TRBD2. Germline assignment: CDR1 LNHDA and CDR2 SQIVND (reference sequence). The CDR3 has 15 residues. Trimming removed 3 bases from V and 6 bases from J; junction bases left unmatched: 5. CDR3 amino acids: CASSILAGAVNEQFF. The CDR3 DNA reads TGTGCCAGTAGTATCCTAGCGGGGGCCGTCAATGAGCAGTTCTTC.

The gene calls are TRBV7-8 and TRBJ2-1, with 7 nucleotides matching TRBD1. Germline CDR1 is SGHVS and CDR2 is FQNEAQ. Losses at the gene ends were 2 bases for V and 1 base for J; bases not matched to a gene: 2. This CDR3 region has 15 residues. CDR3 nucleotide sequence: TGTGCCAGCAGCTTAAGACAGGGTTCCTACAATGAGCAGTTCTTC. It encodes CASSLRQGSYNEQFF.

This CDR3 is CASSLAGGQGDEQYF. The DNA of the CDR3 is TGCGCCAGCAGCCTAGCGGGGGGTCAGGGCGACGAGCAGTACTTC. The chain is built from TRBV4-1 and TRBJ2-7; 10 nucleotides match TRBD2. Germline lookup yields CDR1 MGHRA and CDR2 YSYEKL. The CDR3 loop spans 15 amino acids. J lost 5 bases, V lost 4 bases, and 8 bases had no gene match.

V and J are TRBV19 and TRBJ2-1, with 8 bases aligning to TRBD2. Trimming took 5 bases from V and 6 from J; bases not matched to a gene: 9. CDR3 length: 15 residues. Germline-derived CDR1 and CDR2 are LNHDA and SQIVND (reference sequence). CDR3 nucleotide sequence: TGTGCCAGTAGTCGCGCGGGGGGCCCCCCCAATGAGCAGTTCTTC. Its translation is CASSRAGGPPNEQFF.

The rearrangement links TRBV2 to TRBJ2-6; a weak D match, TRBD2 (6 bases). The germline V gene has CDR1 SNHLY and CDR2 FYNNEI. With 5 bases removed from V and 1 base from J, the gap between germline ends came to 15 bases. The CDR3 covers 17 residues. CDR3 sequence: CASSRRQGGSGANVLTF. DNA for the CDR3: TGTGCCAGCAGTCGGCGGCAGGGAGGATCTGGGGCCAACGTCCTGACTTTC. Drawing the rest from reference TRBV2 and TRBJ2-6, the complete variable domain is EPEVTQTPSHQVTQMGQEVILRCVPISNHLYFYWYRQILGQKVEFLVSFYNNEISEKSEIFDDQFSVERPDGSNFTLKIRSTKLEDSAMYFCASSRRQGGSGANVLTFGAGSRLTVL.

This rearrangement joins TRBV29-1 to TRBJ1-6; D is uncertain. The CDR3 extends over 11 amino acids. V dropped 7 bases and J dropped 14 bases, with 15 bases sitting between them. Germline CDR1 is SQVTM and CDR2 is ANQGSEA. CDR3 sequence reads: CSASNGNTLHF. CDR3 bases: TGCAGCGCCTCAAACGGGAATACCCTCCACTTT.

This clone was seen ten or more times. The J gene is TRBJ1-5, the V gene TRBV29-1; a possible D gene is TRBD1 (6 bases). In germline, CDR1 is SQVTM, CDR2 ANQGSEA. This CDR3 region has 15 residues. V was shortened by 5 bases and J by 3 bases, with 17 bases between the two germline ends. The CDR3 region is CSVFTGRALNQPQHF. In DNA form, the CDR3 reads TGCAGCGTTTTCACAGGGAGGGCACTCAATCAGCCCCAGCATTTT.

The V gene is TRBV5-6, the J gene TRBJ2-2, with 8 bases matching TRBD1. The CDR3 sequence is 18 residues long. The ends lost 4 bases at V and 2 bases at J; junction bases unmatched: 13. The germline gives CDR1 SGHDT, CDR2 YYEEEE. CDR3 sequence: CASSLITGQAFNTGELFF. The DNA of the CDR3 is TGTGCCAGCAGCCTCATTACGGGACAGGCCTTCAACACCGGGGAGCTGTTTTTT.

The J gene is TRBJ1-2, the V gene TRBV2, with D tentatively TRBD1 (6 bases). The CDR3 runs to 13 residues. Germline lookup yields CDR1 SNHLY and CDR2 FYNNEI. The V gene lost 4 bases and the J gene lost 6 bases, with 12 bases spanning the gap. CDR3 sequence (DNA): TGTGCCAGCAGTGGAATCAGGGGACATGGCTACACCTTC. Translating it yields CASSGIRGHGYTF.

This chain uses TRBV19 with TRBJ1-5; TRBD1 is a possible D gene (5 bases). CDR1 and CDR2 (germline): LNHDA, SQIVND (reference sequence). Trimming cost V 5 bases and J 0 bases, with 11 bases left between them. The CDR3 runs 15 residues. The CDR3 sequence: CASSQGPYSNQPQHF. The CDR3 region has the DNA TGTGCCAGTAGTCAGGGCCCGTATAGCAATCAGCCCCAGCATTTT.